A selection of T cell receptor beta chains follows, all from one sample in a study of long-term antiretroviral therapy in people with HIV. The protocol was immunoSEQ multiplex PCR, while the TCRdb copy is restricted to in-frame clones and leaves out a portion. The table has 9,500 to 15,000 clones, over 65% seen once. Sample: unsorted PBMCs, taken 3 to 3.2 years before starting antiretroviral therapy. These receptors originate from a man in his forties with HIV. The CDR3 runs from the conserved cysteine through the conserved F or W. The D gene is left open where the match is weak. The size entry is marked missing in some rows and otherwise reads once, few, many or a size class.

size	D	V	J	DNA	CDR3
NA	TRBD1	TRBV5-6	TRBJ2-2	TGTGCCAGCAGCTACAGGGGGCCGAACACCGGGGAGCTGTTTTTT	CASSYRGPNTGELFF
NA	NA	TRBV6-6	TRBJ2-3	TGTGCCAGCTCTTCAACAGATACGCAGTATTTT	CASSSTDTQYF
once	NA	TRBV10-3	TRBJ2-4	TGTGCCATCAGTGCAATTCCGACAGGAGGGGTAGCCAAAAACATTCAGTACTTC	CAISAIPTGGVAKNIQYF
NA	TRBD1	TRBV11-3	TRBJ2-3	TGTGCCAGCAGCCGCGGTGGGGCAAGACAGGGAGATTTT	CASSRGGARQGDF
NA	NA	TRBV5-4	TRBJ2-1	TGTGCCAGCAACATGGTGACTAAGGATGAGCAGTTCTTC	CASNMVTKDEQFF
NA	NA	TRBV5-4	TRBJ2-1	TGTGCCAGCAGCTGGAGATTAACGACCTACAATGAGCAGTTCTTC	CASSWRLTTYNEQFF
NA	NA	TRBV18	TRBJ1-2	TGTGCCAGCTCACCCGACCAATTTCAGGACTATGGCTACACCTTC	CASSPDQFQDYGYTF
NA	NA	TRBV19	TRBJ1-2	TGTGCCAGTAGTATGAACAATAACTATGGCTACACCTTC	CASSMNNNYGYTF
NA	TRBD1	TRBV30	TRBJ1-4	TGTGCCTGGAGCCCGGACAGGGGGCGTGAAAAACTGTTTTTT	CAWSPDRGREKLFF
NA	TRBD1	TRBV25-1	TRBJ2-7	TGTGCCAGCAGTGAAACCAAATGGGCGAACAGGGGATCCGAGCAGTACTTC	CASSETKWANRGSEQYF
NA	NA	TRBV11-1	TRBJ1-2	TGTGCCAGCAGCCGTGCGACAGCGGGCTATGGCTACACCTTC	CASSRATAGYGYTF
once	NA	TRBV28	TRBJ2-7	TGTGCCAGCAGTTTTATCAGGGGAACTGGGTACGAGCAGTACTTC	CASSFIRGTGYEQYF
few	NA	TRBV19	TRBJ2-7	TGTGCCAGTAGGAAGAACGCTTACGAGCAGTACTTC	CASRKNAYEQYF
NA	TRBD2	TRBV7-8	TRBJ2-3	TGTGCCAGCAGCTTGTCTAGCGGGATGGCAGATACGCAGTATTTT	CASSLSSGMADTQYF
NA	NA	TRBV7-8	TRBJ2-2	TGTGCCAGCAGCCCCCGGAACGCGAACACCGGGGAGCTGTTTTTT	CASSPRNANTGELFF
NA	NA	TRBV28	TRBJ2-7	TGTGCCAGCTCACGCTCCTGGGGGGAGCAGTACTTC	CASSRSWGEQYF
few	NA	TRBV19	TRBJ1-5	TGTGCCAGTAGCCCCGGACGGGGCAATCAGCCCCAGCATTTT	CASSPGRGNQPQHF
few	NA	TRBV28	TRBJ1-3	TGTGCCAGCAGAGATTTAAGAAACACCATATATTTT	CASRDLRNTIYF
NA	TRBD2	TRBV2	TRBJ2-7	TGTGCCACTAAAAGGACTAGCGGGAGTTACGAGCAGTACTTC	CATKRTSGSYEQYF
once	NA	TRBV7-2	TRBJ1-3	TGTGCCAGCAGCTTAGGGCGCCCCCCGGGTCGGGCCATATATTTT	CASSLGRPPGRAIYF
NA	NA	TRBV5-5	TRBJ2-1	TGTGCCAGCAGCTTGTTGTGGGGAATAGTCTATGAGCAGTTCTTC	CASSLLWGIVYEQFF
NA	TRBD2	TRBV30	TRBJ2-7	TGTGCCTGGAGTCCCACGACTAGCGGGAGCTACGAGCAGTACTTC	CAWSPTTSGSYEQYF
once	NA	TRBV6-5	TRBJ1-1	TGTGCCAGCAGTTACTCCGGGCTGGAAGCTTTCTTT	CASSYSGLEAFF
NA	TRBD2	TRBV12-5	TRBJ2-5	TGTGCTAGTGGTTTGGGGTCCGGTAGCGGGCAAGAGACCCAGTACTTC	CASGLGSGSGQETQYF
NA	TRBD2	TRBV6-4	TRBJ2-2	TGTGCCAGCAGTAGCGGGAGCACCGGGGAGCTGTTTTTT	CASSSGSTGELFF
NA	NA	TRBV20-1	TRBJ1-1	TGCAGTGTCGTTCCAAACACTGAAGCTTTCTTT	CSVVPNTEAFF
NA	NA	TRBV28	TRBJ2-3	TGTGCCAGCAGTTTAGATCTCACAGATACGCAGTATTTT	CASSLDLTDTQYF
NA	TRBD1	TRBV11-2	TRBJ2-7	TGTGCCAGCAGCCCCATTAACCGGGACAGGGGGTCCCGCTCCTACGAGCAGTACTTC	CASSPINRDRGSRSYEQYF
NA	NA	TRBV5-6	TRBJ1-5	TGTGCCAGCAGCTCAAGGGGAATTAGCAATCAGCCCCAGCATTTT	CASSSRGISNQPQHF
NA	NA	TRBV11-2	TRBJ2-2	TGTGCCAGCAGCTTAGATTCAAACACCGGGGAGCTGTTTTTT	CASSLDSNTGELFF
NA	TRBD1	TRBV27	TRBJ2-7	TGTGCCAGCCGCCGGGACAGGGTGAACGAGCAGTACTTC	CASRRDRVNEQYF
NA	NA	TRBV7-9	TRBJ2-7	TGTGCCAGCAGCCCGAGGAGTTACGAGCAGTACTTC	CASSPRSYEQYF
medium-sized	TRBD1	TRBV27	TRBJ1-5	TGTGCCAGCAGTCTAGGGGGCCGTTACAATCAGCCCCAGCATTTT	CASSLGGRYNQPQHF
NA	TRBD2	TRBV11-3	TRBJ2-1	TGTGCCAGCAGCCTACTAGCGGGAGCTAGAAATGAGCAGTTCTTC	CASSLLAGARNEQFF
NA	NA	TRBV19	TRBJ2-5	TGTGCCAGTAGTGTATATAAAACAGGGCGAGAGACCCAGTACTTC	CASSVYKTGRETQYF
NA	TRBD2	TRBV27	TRBJ2-1	TGTGCCAGCAGTTTAGAAGGACTAGGCTACAATGAGCAGTTCTTC	CASSLEGLGYNEQFF
medium-sized	NA	TRBV29-1	TRBJ2-7	TGCAGCGCTAGGGACGGACTTAGGTACGAGCAGTACTTC	CSARDGLRYEQYF
NA	NA	TRBV29-1	TRBJ1-1	TGCAGCGCTAAACAGGGTTCGCGGAACACTGAAGCTTTCTTT	CSAKQGSRNTEAFF
few	NA	TRBV14	TRBJ1-2	TGTGCCAGCAGCCCGGTGCGGGGGGTGGGCTATGGCTACACCTTC	CASSPVRGVGYGYTF
few	TRBD1	TRBV30	TRBJ1-2	TGTGCCTGGAGTGTACAGGGGCCTGACTATGGCTACACCTTC	CAWSVQGPDYGYTF
NA	TRBD2	TRBV11-2	TRBJ2-3	TGTGCCAGCAGCTTAGACTCAGCGGGAGTCGTAGATACGCAGTATTTT	CASSLDSAGVVDTQYF
NA	NA	TRBV7-2	TRBJ2-7	TGTGCCAGCAGCTTAGATCCCTTCTACGAGCAGTACTTC	CASSLDPFYEQYF
NA	NA	TRBV6-1	TRBJ2-1	TGTGCCAGCAGTGAAGGGGGGTCCTCCTACAATGAGCAGTTCTTC	CASSEGGSSYNEQFF
once	NA	TRBV18	TRBJ2-3	TGTGCCAGCTCACCTAACAGACCTAGCACAGATACGCAGTATTTT	CASSPNRPSTDTQYF
NA	TRBD2	TRBV19	TRBJ2-7	TGTGCCAGTAGTGTTTCAGCGGGAGGGCCCCACGAGCAGTACTTC	CASSVSAGGPHEQYF
NA	NA	TRBV25-1	TRBJ2-2	TGTGCCAGCAGTGAATTGGACACCGGGGAGCTGTTTTTT	CASSELDTGELFF
NA	NA	TRBV15	TRBJ2-1	TGTGCCACCAGCAGGTCCCCGTCTGGGGTCTACAATGAGCAGTTCTTC	CATSRSPSGVYNEQFF
NA	NA	TRBV15	TRBJ1-2	TGTGCCACCAGACAGGGATTGAAAGATGGCTACACCTTC	CATRQGLKDGYTF
NA	TRBD2	TRBV6-5	TRBJ2-7	TGTGCCAGCAGCCCTCTAGCGGGACTCTACGAGCAGTACTTC	CASSPLAGLYEQYF
NA	TRBD1	TRBV6-5	TRBJ1-4	TGTGCCAGCAGTTACTGGACAGGGCATAATGAAAAACTGTTTTTT	CASSYWTGHNEKLFF
NA	NA	TRBV29-1	TRBJ1-5	TGCAGCGTCTCTGGGGGGATCGGGAGCAATCAGCCCCAGCATTTT	CSVSGGIGSNQPQHF
few	TRBD1	TRBV25-1	TRBJ1-2	TGTGCCAGCAGTGGTGCCGGGACAGAAGCTAACTATGGCTACACCTTC	CASSGAGTEANYGYTF
NA	TRBD1	TRBV28	TRBJ2-7	TGTGCCACCCGAAACACAATCGACAGGGCAGGCGAGCAGTACTTC	CATRNTIDRAGEQYF